This T cell receptor beta chain is drawn from a study of T cells in localized non-small cell lung cancer. On this clone itself: Its antigen remains unknown.

Findings and limits, study-wide: As only one tumor region underwent sequencing, heterogeneity remains possible.

Germline loops: CDR1 SGHRS, CDR2 YFSETQ. The CDR3 sequence is 15 residues long. V dropped 4 bases and J dropped 3 bases, with 14 bases sitting between them. Sequenced by immunoSEQ multiplex PCR; TCRdb stores in-frame clones only, minus some. The repertoire has around 92,000 clones, approximately 91% of them found once; the top ten carry approximately 4%. This sequence was found in a woman aged 40-69 years with stage II squamous cell lung carcinoma. V usage is TRBV5-1 and J usage is TRBJ1-5; D is unclear. Sequenced here: PBMCs, sampled before any cancer treatment. CDR3 residues: CASSPVGGFNQPQHF. CDR3 sequence (DNA): TGCGCCAGCAGCCCCGTTGGAGGTTTCAATCAGCCCCAGCATTTT.